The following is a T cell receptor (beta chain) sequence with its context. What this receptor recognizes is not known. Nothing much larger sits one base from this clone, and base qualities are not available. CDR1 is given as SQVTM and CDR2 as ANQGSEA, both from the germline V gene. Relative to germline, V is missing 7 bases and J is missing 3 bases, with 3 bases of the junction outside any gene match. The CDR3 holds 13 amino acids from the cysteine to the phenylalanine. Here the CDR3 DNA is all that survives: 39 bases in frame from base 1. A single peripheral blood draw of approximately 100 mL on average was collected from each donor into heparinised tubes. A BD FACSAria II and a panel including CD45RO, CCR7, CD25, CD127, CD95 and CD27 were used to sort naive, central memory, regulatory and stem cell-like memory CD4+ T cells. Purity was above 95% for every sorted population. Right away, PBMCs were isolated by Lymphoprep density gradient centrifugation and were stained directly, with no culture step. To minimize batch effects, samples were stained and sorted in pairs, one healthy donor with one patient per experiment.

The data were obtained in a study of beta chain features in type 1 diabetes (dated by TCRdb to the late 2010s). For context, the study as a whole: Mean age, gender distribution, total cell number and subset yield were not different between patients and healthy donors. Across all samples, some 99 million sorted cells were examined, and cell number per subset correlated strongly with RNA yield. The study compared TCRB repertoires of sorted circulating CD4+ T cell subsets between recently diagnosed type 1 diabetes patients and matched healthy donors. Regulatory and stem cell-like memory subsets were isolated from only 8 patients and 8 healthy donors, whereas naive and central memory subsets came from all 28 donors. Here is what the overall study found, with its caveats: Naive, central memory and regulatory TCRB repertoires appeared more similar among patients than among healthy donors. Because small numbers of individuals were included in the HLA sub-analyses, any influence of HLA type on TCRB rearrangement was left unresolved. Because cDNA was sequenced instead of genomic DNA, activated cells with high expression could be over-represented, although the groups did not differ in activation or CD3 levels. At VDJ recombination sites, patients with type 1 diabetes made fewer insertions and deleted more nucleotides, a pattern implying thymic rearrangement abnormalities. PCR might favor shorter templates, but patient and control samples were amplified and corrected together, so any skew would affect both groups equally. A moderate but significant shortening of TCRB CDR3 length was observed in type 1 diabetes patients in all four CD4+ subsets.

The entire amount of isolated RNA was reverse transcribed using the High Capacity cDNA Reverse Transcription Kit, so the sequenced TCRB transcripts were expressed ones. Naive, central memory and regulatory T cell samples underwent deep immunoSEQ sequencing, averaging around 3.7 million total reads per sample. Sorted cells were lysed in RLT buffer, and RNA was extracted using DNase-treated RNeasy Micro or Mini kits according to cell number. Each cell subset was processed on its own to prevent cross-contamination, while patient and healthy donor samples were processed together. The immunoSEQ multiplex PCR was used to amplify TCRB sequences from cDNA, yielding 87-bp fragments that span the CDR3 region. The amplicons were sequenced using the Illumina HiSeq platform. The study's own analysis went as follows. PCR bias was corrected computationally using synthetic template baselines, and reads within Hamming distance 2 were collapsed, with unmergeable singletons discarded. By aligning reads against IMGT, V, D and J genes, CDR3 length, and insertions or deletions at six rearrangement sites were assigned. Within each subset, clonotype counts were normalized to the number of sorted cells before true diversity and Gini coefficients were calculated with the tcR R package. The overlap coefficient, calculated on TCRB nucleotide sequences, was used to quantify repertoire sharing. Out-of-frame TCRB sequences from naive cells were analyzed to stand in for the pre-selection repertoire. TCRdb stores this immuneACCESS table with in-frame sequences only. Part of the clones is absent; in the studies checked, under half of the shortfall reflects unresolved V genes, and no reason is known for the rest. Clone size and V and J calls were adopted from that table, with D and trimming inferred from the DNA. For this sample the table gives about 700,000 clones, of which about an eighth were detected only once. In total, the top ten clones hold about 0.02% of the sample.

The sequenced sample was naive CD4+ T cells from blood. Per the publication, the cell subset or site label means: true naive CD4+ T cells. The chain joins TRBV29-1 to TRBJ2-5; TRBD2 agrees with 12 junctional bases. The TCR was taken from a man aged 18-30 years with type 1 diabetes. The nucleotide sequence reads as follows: TGCAGCGCCGGACTAGCGGGGAAAGAGACCCAGTACTTC. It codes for CSAGLAGKETQYF.